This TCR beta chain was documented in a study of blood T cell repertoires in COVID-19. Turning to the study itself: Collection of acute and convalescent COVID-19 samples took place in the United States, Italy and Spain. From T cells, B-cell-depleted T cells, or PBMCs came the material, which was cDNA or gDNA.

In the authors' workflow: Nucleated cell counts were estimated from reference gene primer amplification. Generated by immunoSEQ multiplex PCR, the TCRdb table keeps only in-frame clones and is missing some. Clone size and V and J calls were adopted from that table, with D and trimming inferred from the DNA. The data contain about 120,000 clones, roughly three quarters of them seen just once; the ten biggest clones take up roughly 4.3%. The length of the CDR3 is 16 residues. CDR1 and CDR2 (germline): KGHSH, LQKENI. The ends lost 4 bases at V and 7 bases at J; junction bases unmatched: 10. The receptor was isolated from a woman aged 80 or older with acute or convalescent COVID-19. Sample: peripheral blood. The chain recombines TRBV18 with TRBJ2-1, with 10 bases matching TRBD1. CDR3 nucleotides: TGTGCCAGCTCACAGGGAGACAGGGGGCAATGGAATGAGCAGTTCTTC. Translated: CASSQGDRGQWNEQFF. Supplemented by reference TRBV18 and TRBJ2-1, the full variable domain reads NAGVMQNPRHLVRRRGQEARLRCSPMKGHSHVYWYRQLPEEGLKFMVYLQKENIIDESGMPKERFSAEFPKEGPSILRIQQVVRGDSAAYFCASSQGDRGQWNEQFFGPGTRLTVL.